Following are 6 T cell receptor beta chains from one sample sequenced in a study of T cell clonality in common variable immunodeficiency. Clones were read by immunoSEQ multiplex PCR, and TCRdb kept only the in-frame ones, dropping some. This sample carries tens of thousands of clones, none of them present only once. The sample taken for sequencing was peripheral blood mononuclear cells. The receptor source for this set is a person aged 18 to 70 in good health.

This clone was detected many times. With the read ending 3 residues before the CDR3 end, the germline J gene is used to fill in that end. The rearrangement joins TRBV5-4 to TRBJ2-3, with unresolved D. Germline assignment: CDR1 SGHNT and CDR2 YYREEE (reference sequence). V lost 5 bases and J 5 bases, leaving 9 bases between the germline ends. CDR3 size: 12 residues. The DNA read from the CDR3 is TGTGCCAGCAGTTTAGATGGAGATACG. Its translation is CASSLDGDT. The CDR3 reads in full as CASSLDGDTQYF.

Ten or more counts support this clone. Coverage ceases 3 residues before the CDR3 finishes, and the germline J gene fills in the end. Other DNA sequences in this sample translate to the same CDR3. The chain carries TRBV18 and TRBJ1-2, with D possibly TRBD1 on 5 matching bases. This CDR3 has 13 residues. V was clipped by 5 bases and J by 1 base, with 8 bases between them. Germline loops: CDR1 KGHSH, CDR2 LQKENI. The part of the CDR3 DNA that was read is TGTGCCAGCTCAAACAGGCTTAACTATGGC. Protein product: CASSNRLNYG. The full CDR3 protein is CASSNRLNYGYTF.

The sample holds many counts of this clone. The CDR3 is cut off 3 residues early in the read; its end comes from the germline J gene. V is TRBV7-3 and J is TRBJ2-7, with 8 bases aligning to TRBD2. After removal of 1 base from V and 4 bases from J, the junction contained 6 bases not matched to a gene. This CDR3 is built from 15 residues. Germline CDR1 SGHTA, CDR2 FQGTGA. The CDR3 DNA, read in part, is TGTGCCAGCAGCTTAAGGGGAGCGGGAGCTTACGAG. This sequence encodes CASSLRGAGAYE. In full, the CDR3 is CASSLRGAGAYEQYF.

This clone came up many times. The CDR3 loop reads CASSICLGSVWRDQPQHF. The CDR3 DNA, read in part, is TGTGCCAGTAGTATTTGTCTTGGGTCTGTCTGGAGGGATCAGCCC. The rearrangement links TRBV19 to TRBJ1-5; unclear D gene. The read stops 3 residues short of the end of the CDR3; the missing end is completed from the germline J gene. The V end lost 3 bases, the J end lost 5 bases, and 23 bases lay between the germline ends. This CDR3 comprises 18 residues. Germline CDR1 is LNHDA and CDR2 is SQIVND (reference sequence).

This clone was counted ten times or more. The read terminates 3 residues ahead of where the CDR3 ends, so the germline J gene completes it. The V gene is TRBV5-5, the J gene TRBJ2-7; 13 positions agree with TRBD2. CDR3 length equals 14 residues. V lost 7 bases to trimming and J lost 3 bases; unmatched junction nucleotides: 4. CDR1 and CDR2 (germline): SGHKS, YYEKEE (reference sequence). The CDR3 spells CASGTSGASYEQYF. The covered CDR3 bases are TGTGCCAGCGGGACTAGCGGGGCCAGCTACGAG.

This clone was observed many times. The sequenced fragment ends 3 residues before the CDR3 boundary, so the rest is inferred from the germline J gene. The V and J genes are TRBV10-3 and TRBJ2-3; TRBD2 agrees at 8 bases. Germline assignment: CDR1 ENHRY and CDR2 SYGVKD. The CDR3 loop spans 14 amino acids. J gave up 2 bases and V 6 bases, and 4 bases lay outside the gene matches. The covered CDR3 bases are TGTGCCATCAGGGGAGCGGGGGCCACAGATACG. It yields the protein CAIRGAGATDT. The whole CDR3 region reads CAIRGAGATDTQYF.